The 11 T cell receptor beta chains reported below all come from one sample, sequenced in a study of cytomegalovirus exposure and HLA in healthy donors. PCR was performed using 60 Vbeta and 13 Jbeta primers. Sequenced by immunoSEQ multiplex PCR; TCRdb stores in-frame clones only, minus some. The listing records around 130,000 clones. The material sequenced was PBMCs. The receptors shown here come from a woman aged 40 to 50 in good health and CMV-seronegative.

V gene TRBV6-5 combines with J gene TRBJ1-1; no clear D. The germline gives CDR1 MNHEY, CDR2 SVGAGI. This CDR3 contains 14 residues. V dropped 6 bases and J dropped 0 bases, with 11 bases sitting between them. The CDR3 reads CASSPEALNTEAFF. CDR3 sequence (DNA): TGTGCCAGCAGCCCAGAGGCCTTGAACACTGAAGCTTTCTTT.

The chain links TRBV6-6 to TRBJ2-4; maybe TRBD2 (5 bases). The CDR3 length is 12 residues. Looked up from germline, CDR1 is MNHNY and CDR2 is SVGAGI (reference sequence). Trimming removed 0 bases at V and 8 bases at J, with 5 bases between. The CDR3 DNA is TGTGCCAGCAGTTACTCGGGAGACATTCAGTACTTC. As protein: CASSYSGDIQYF.

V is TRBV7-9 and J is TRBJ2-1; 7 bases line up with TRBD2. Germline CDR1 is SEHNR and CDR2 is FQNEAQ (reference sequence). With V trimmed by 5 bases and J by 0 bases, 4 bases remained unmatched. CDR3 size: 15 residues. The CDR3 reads CASSPRGSSYNEQFF. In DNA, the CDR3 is TGTGCCAGCAGCCCGCGGGGGTCCTCCTACAATGAGCAGTTCTTC.

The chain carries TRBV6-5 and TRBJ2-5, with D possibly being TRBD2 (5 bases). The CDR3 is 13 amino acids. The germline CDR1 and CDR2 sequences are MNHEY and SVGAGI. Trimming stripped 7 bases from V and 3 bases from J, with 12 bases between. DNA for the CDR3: TGTGCCAGCACCCGGGCGGGTGAAGAGACCCAGTACTTC. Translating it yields CASTRAGEETQYF.

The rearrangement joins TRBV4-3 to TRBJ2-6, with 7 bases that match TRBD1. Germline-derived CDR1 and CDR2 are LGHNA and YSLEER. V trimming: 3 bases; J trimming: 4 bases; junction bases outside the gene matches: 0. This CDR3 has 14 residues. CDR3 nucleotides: TGCGCCAGCAGCCAGGACAGGGGGGCCAACGTCCTGACTTTC. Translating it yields CASSQDRGANVLTF.

For the CDR3, the DNA is TGCGCCAGCAGCTCAGGTCAGCGCCAGGGGGCGGCATACAATGAGCAGTTCTTC. It is translated as CASSSGQRQGAAYNEQFF. The chain recombines TRBV5-1 with TRBJ2-1, with 8 bases aligning to TRBD1. The CDR3 totals 18 residues. CDR1 is SGHRS, CDR2 YFSETQ, per germline. J gave up 4 bases and V 3 bases, and 15 bases lay outside the gene matches.

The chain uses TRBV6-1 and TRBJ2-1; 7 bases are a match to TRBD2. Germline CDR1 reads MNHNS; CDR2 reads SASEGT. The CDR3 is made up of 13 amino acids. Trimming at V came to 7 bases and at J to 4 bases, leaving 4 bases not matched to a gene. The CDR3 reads CASTIAGYNEQFF. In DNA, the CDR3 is TGTGCCAGCACAATAGCGGGTTACAATGAGCAGTTCTTC.

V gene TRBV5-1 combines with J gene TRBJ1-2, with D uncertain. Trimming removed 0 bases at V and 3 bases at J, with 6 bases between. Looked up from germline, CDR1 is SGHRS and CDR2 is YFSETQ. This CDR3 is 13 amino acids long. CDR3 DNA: TGCGCCAGCAGCTTGGACGGGGACTATGGCTACACCTTC. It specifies CASSLDGDYGYTF.

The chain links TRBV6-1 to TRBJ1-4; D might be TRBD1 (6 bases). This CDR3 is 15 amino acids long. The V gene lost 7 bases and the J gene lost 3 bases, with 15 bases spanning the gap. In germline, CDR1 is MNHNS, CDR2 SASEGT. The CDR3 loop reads CASNTVWGPNEKLFF. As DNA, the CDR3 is TGTGCCAGCAACACTGTGTGGGGGCCTAATGAAAAACTGTTTTTT.

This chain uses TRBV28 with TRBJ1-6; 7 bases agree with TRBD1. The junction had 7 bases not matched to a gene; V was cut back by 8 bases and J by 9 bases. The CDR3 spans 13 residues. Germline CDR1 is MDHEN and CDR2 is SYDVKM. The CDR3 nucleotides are TGTGCCAGCTTAACGGGACAGCTTTCACCCCTCCACTTT. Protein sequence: CASLTGQLSPLHF.

CDR3 in DNA: TGTGCCAGCAGCGTACCCGCAGAAAATGAAAAACTGTTTTTT. Its protein is CASSVPAENEKLFF. This chain joins TRBV9 and TRBJ1-4; D unresolved. V shed 1 base and J shed 5 bases, with 9 bases lying between them. This CDR3 is 14 amino acids long. The germline V gene has CDR1 SGDLS and CDR2 YYNGEE.